This note documents a single T cell receptor (beta chain) sequence. This CDR3 spans 13 amino acids. Trimming removed 0 bases at V and 7 bases at J, with 9 bases between. Per germline, CDR1 SGHNT and CDR2 YYREEE (reference sequence). This sample was taken from a study of blood T cell repertoires in COVID-19. The wider study: Sites in the United States, Italy and Spain provided acute and convalescent COVID-19 samples. T cells, B-cell-depleted T cells, or PBMCs supplied cDNA or gDNA.

Under the authors' procedure: Nucleated cell counts were estimated from reference gene primer amplification. Here immunoSEQ multiplex PCR was the method, and the copy in TCRdb shows in-frame clones only, minus some. V, J and clone size were drawn from that table, and D and trimming were deduced from the DNA. The data show some 280,000 clones, with 86% seen just once and 2.5% to 3.5% held by the top ten. The V gene is TRBV5-4, the J gene TRBJ2-3; tentative D call: TRBD1 (6 bases). This receptor was obtained from a woman younger than 45 with active or convalescent COVID-19. The sample was peripheral blood. The CDR3 nucleotides are TGTGCCAGCAGCTTGGAGACAGGATATACGCAGTATTTT. This translates into CASSLETGYTQYF.